A selection of T cell receptor beta chains follows, all from one sample in a study of cytomegalovirus exposure and HLA in healthy donors. TCRdb's copy holds only in-frame clones and misses some; the assay was immunoSEQ multiplex PCR. The top ten hold roughly 13% of the sample, which has approximately 220,000 clones, approximately 88% seen once. The sample taken for sequencing was PBMCs. These receptors were taken from a woman in her thirties in good health and CMV-seropositive. Each CDR3 is given with its conserved first and last residue. Only part of the rows carry a size: once, few, many, or a class if the clone is expanded.

-	TRBV27	TRBJ2-7	CASKKAYEQYF
once	TRBV11-3	TRBJ2-5	CASSPQALGTQYF
few	TRBV7-9	TRBJ2-1	CASSLAAERGRVEQFF
-	TRBV30	TRBJ2-1	CAWSALTKTSGSRQFF
-	TRBV2	TRBJ2-4	CASSEGGLGAKNIQYF
-	TRBV27	TRBJ2-1	CASSSGGSYNEQFF
few	TRBV4-2	TRBJ2-3	CASSQATGGPDTQYF
-	TRBV29-1	TRBJ1-2	CSVADGFYGYTF
-	TRBV6-6	TRBJ2-1	CASSYSGNEQFF
-	TRBV10-3	TRBJ1-2	CAIGQGDYGYTF
-	TRBV10-3	TRBJ2-5	CAISEREADSVGSQYF
-	TRBV9	TRBJ1-5	CASSRDPEEPQHF
-	TRBV6-5	TRBJ1-2	CASSWGGLDYGYTF
once	TRBV18	TRBJ2-5	CASSPSGEGETQYF
-	TRBV27	TRBJ1-5	CASRSYLNQPQHF
-	TRBV30	TRBJ2-2	CAWTANTGELFF
-	TRBV27	TRBJ2-4	CASSNRDSKNIQYF
once	TRBV12-1	TRBJ2-7	CASSDRGPYEQYF
-	TRBV27	TRBJ1-5	CASRSQGHGQPQHF
-	TRBV4-3	TRBJ1-2	CASSQATGGYGYTF
-	TRBV2	TRBJ2-1	CASSGTPGEQFF
once	TRBV4-3	TRBJ2-1	CASSLRLAEYNEQFF
-	TRBV25-1	TRBJ1-1	CASSEFRGVNTEAFF
few	TRBV4-3	TRBJ2-1	CASSQVTGLGLDNEQFF
-	TRBV28	TRBJ1-5	CASSSDTYQPQHF
-	TRBV27	TRBJ2-7	CASSALAESYEQYF
once	TRBV4-3	TRBJ1-4	CASSQDIEDAKLFF
few	TRBV13	TRBJ2-2	CASSLGRRDTGELFF
once	TRBV30	TRBJ2-1	CAWSVWTSGRSYNEQFF